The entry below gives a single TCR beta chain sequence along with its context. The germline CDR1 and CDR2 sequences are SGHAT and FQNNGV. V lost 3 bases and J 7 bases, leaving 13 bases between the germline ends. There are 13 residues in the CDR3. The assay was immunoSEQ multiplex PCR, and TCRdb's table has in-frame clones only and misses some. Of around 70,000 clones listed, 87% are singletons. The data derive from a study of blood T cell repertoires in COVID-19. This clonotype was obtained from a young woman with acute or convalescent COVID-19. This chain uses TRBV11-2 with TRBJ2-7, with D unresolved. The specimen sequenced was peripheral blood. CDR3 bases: TGTGCCAGCAGCTTGGCGGTCTCGAGAGAGCAGTACTTC. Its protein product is CASSLAVSREQYF.